The 26 T cell receptor beta chains below were found in one sample sequenced in a study of blood T cell repertoires in COVID-19. TCRdb's table, derived via immunoSEQ multiplex PCR, lists solely in-frame clones and lacks some. Among some 88,000 clones listed, 75% to 90% were seen once. The sequencing sample was made of peripheral blood. The receptors were gathered from a man aged 55 to 69 with acute or convalescent COVID-19.

V is TRBV6-2 or TRBV6-3 and J is TRBJ1-1; TRBD1 aligns across 7 bases. The germline CDR1 and CDR2 sequences are MNHEY and SVGEGT. The CDR3 is made up of 14 amino acids. Trimming took 4 bases from V and 5 from J; bases not matched to a gene: 7. The CDR3 DNA reads TGTGCCAGCAGTTCGTCAGGGGGACGGACTGAAGCTTTCTTT. Translation gives CASSSSGGRTEAFF.

The chain links TRBV7-2 to TRBJ1-1; the match to TRBD1 covers 7 bases. The length of the CDR3 is 13 residues. Germline V lookup: CDR1 SGHTA, CDR2 FQGNSA. Germline trimming cut 3 bases from V and 8 bases from J; bases unmatched to any gene: 6. The CDR3: CASSLRPRGEAFF. Written as DNA, the CDR3 is TGTGCCAGCAGCTTGAGACCCAGGGGGGAAGCTTTCTTT.

This sequence joins TRBV7-6 and TRBJ1-2, with D tentatively TRBD1 (6 bases). Trimming took 1 base from V and 6 from J, leaving 12 bases between them. Germline V lookup: CDR1 SGHVS, CDR2 FNYEAQ. The CDR3 runs 14 residues. CDR3 sequence (DNA): TGTGCCAGCAGCTTAGGGGTAGGGGGTAATGGCTACACCTTC. Protein: CASSLGVGGNGYTF.

J is TRBJ1-1 and V is TRBV7-2; 9 nucleotides align to TRBD1. CDR1 and CDR2 from the germline V gene are SGHTA and FQGNSA. The CDR3 sequence is 19 residues long. After removal of 1 base from V and 2 bases from J, the junction contained 14 bases not matched to a gene. CDR3 in DNA: TGTGCCAGCAGCTTAGTGAATGGGAACCTGGGACAGGGAAACACTGAAGCTTTCTTT. Translating it yields CASSLVNGNLGQGNTEAFF.

V and J are TRBV29-1 and TRBJ1-2; D uncertain. The CDR3 length is 11 residues. Trimming shortened V by 6 bases and J by 7 bases, and 12 bases separated the two germline ends. Looked up from germline, CDR1 is SQVTM and CDR2 is ANQGSEA. CDR3 bases: TGCAGCGTAATCGGAGGGAGTGGCTACACCTTC. Translating gives CSVIGGSGYTF.

Notes on this clone: Different DNA sequences within this sample yield the same CDR3. CDR3 DNA: TGTGCCAGCAGCCGGAGGGGGAACACCGGGGAGCTGTTTTTT. Protein: CASSRRGNTGELFF. V and J are TRBV11-2 and TRBJ2-2; a weak D match, TRBD2 (6 bases). Trimming pared 5 bases from V and 1 base from J, leaving 8 bases between. CDR3 size: 14 residues. CDR1 and CDR2 from the germline V gene are SGHAT and FQNNGV.

DNA for the CDR3: TGCAGTGCTAGTGGGACTAGCGGAGAGGGAAAGTTCTTC. It is translated as CSASGTSGEGKFF. The chain has TRBV20-1 and TRBJ2-1; 11 bases are shared with TRBD2. CDR3 length: 13 residues. Per germline, CDR1 DFQATT and CDR2 SNEGSKA (reference sequence). Trimming removed 3 bases from V and 14 bases from J; junction bases left unmatched: 9.

The chain combines TRBV7-9 with TRBJ2-7; possibly TRBD1 for D (6 bases). Deletions cut 1 base from V and 4 bases from J, with 11 bases between. This CDR3 is built from 14 residues. The germline CDR1 and CDR2 sequences are SEHNR and FQNEAQ (reference sequence). The CDR3 bases are TGTGCCAGCAGCTTAGTTGGGGGCGCTTACGAGCAGTACTTC. Translating it yields CASSLVGGAYEQYF.

The gene calls are TRBV7-9 and TRBJ1-1; possible D gene TRBD1, 5 bases. V lost 7 bases and J 1 base, leaving 13 bases between the germline ends. CDR3 size: 14 residues. CDR1 is SEHNR, CDR2 FQNEAQ, per germline (reference sequence). The CDR3, as DNA: TGTGCCAGCACCAATTTTCAGGGGAACACTGAAGCTTTCTTT. Protein product: CASTNFQGNTEAFF.

J is TRBJ1-3 and V is TRBV30; 9 bases fit TRBD1. Unmatched junction bases numbered 3, after V lost 4 bases and J lost 2 bases. Germline V lookup: CDR1 GTSNPN, CDR2 SVGIG (reference sequence). The CDR3 covers 14 residues. The CDR3 region is CAWTTGGTGNTIYF. The CDR3 nucleotides read TGTGCCTGGACTACAGGGGGCACTGGAAACACCATATATTTT.

The rearrangement joins TRBV7-9 to TRBJ1-4; D perhaps matches TRBD1 (6 bases). The CDR3 spans 15 residues. Germline V gives CDR1 SEHNR, CDR2 FQNEAQ (reference sequence). Deletions cut 5 bases from V and 7 bases from J, with 17 bases between. The CDR3 here is CASSTFPTGGEKLFF. In DNA form, the CDR3 reads TGTGCCAGCAGCACATTTCCGACAGGAGGTGAAAAACTGTTTTTT.

V is TRBV9 and J is TRBJ2-7, with TRBD2 matching over 10 bases. The CDR3 extends over 16 amino acids. Germline CDR1 SGDLS, CDR2 YYNGEE. The V gene end was trimmed by 0 bases and the J gene end by 4 bases; junction bases not matched to a gene: 7. CDR3 sequence: CASSVVPSGGPYEQYF. In DNA form, the CDR3 reads TGTGCCAGCAGCGTAGTACCTAGCGGGGGTCCTTACGAGCAGTACTTC.

The chain combines TRBV9 with TRBJ2-5, with 7 bases lining up with TRBD2. The V gene's germline CDR1 is SGDLS and CDR2 YYNGEE. Losses at the gene ends were 5 bases for V and 5 bases for J; bases not matched to a gene: 9. The CDR3 totals 14 residues. CDR3 coding DNA: TGTGCCAGCAGTGCAGGACTAGTTGGGGAGACCCAGTACTTC. It encodes CASSAGLVGETQYF. The full variable domain, completed using reference TRBV9 and TRBJ2-5, is DSGVTQTPKHLITATGQRVTLRCSPRSGDLSVYWYQQSLDQGLQFLIQYYNGEERAKGNILERFSAQQFPDLHSELNLSSLELGDSALYFCASSAGLVGETQYFGPGTRLLVL.

This chain uses TRBV5-1 with TRBJ2-5; D is perhaps TRBD2 (6 bases). Germline loops: CDR1 SGHRS, CDR2 YFSETQ. Trimming shortened V by 0 bases and J by 0 bases, and 9 bases separated the two germline ends. The CDR3 sequence is 15 residues long. The CDR3 sequence is CASSLVPGDQETQYF. The CDR3 region has the DNA TGCGCCAGCAGCTTGGTTCCGGGAGACCAAGAGACCCAGTACTTC.

This sequence joins TRBV29-1 and TRBJ1-5; TRBD1 matches at 7 bases. The CDR3 has 13 amino acids. Trimming took 6 bases from V and 5 from J; bases not matched to a gene: 7. The germline V gene has CDR1 SQVTM and CDR2 ANQGSEA. The CDR3 sequence is CSVRTGPDQPQHF. Here the CDR3 DNA reads TGCAGCGTCAGGACAGGACCCGATCAGCCCCAGCATTTT.

V is TRBV28 and J is TRBJ1-1; 9 bases align to TRBD1. Germline trimming cut 5 bases from V and 1 base from J; bases unmatched to any gene: 5. The CDR3 runs to 15 residues. CDR1 is MDHEN, CDR2 SYDVKM, per germline. The CDR3 coding sequence is TGTGCCAGCAGTAGGACAGGGGATTCGAACACTGAAGCTTTCTTT. Amino acids: CASSRTGDSNTEAFF.

The chain employs TRBV5-1 and TRBJ1-3; the D gene is possibly TRBD1 (5 bases). The CDR3 consists of 14 residues. Germline CDR1 SGHRS, CDR2 YFSETQ. Deletions cut 5 bases from V and 7 bases from J, with 16 bases between. This chain's CDR3 is CASRSLGGSNTIYF. CDR3 nucleotide sequence: TGCGCCAGCAGGTCGCTCGGGGGTAGCAACACCATATATTTT.

CDR3 residues: CASSLVVGTGTSGELFF. In nucleotides, the CDR3 is TGTGCCAGCAGCTTAGTGGTAGGGACAGGGACTTCCGGGGAGCTGTTTTTT. The chain employs TRBV7-8 and TRBJ2-2, with 9 bases identical to TRBD1. The CDR3 runs 17 residues. Germline lookup yields CDR1 SGHVS and CDR2 FQNEAQ. V gave up 1 base and J gave up 6 bases; unmatched junction bases: 9.

V is TRBV2 and J is TRBJ1-4; D is unresolved. The CDR3 spans 15 residues. Germline V lookup: CDR1 SNHLY, CDR2 FYNNEI. Trimming removed 1 base from V and 0 bases from J, with 6 bases in between. CDR3 loop: CASSEDRTTNEKLFF. DNA of the CDR3: TGTGCCAGCAGTGAAGACAGAACAACTAATGAAAAACTGTTTTTT.

This clone was observed a handful of times. V usage is TRBV7-9 and J usage is TRBJ2-6; 8 positions agree with TRBD2. This CDR3 spans 16 amino acids. Germline V CDR1 and CDR2: SEHNR, FQNEAQ (reference sequence). In DNA, the CDR3 is TGTGCTTTTACAGGCGGGGGGACCTCTGGGGCCAACGTCCTGACTTTC. Translation gives CAFTGGGTSGANVLTF.

The sample holds one count of this clone. V and J are TRBV19 and TRBJ1-3, with 7 bases that match TRBD1. This CDR3 is 16 amino acids long. CDR1 and CDR2 (germline): LNHDA, SQIVND (reference sequence). Unmatched junction bases numbered 9, after V lost 7 bases and J lost 0 bases. CDR3 coding DNA: TGTGCCAGTACCCATACCAGGGGGAGCTCTGGAAACACCATATATTTT. Protein product: CASTHTRGSSGNTIYF.

V usage is TRBV30 and J usage is TRBJ2-7; no clear D. The CDR3 covers 11 residues. Germline loops: CDR1 GTSNPN, CDR2 SVGIG (reference sequence). V lost 0 bases and J lost 6, with 6 bases in between. The CDR3 DNA follows: TGTGCCTGGAGTGTGAGCGCCGAGCAGTACTTC. This codes for CAWSVSAEQYF.

The V gene is TRBV5-1, the J gene TRBJ1-3; D not resolved. The CDR3 has 14 residues. Per germline, CDR1 SGHRS and CDR2 YFSETQ. Trimming took off 4 bases at V and 2 bases at J, with 10 bases between the two ends. DNA of the CDR3: TGCGCCAGCAGCGACCTGCAGGCTGGAAACACCATATATTTT. Translating gives CASSDLQAGNTIYF.

The chain is built from TRBV28 and TRBJ2-1; 8 bases fit TRBD1. The CDR3 runs 14 residues. J gave up 8 bases and V 6 bases, and 9 bases lay outside the gene matches. From germline, CDR1 is MDHEN and CDR2 SYDVKM. The CDR3 nucleotides read TGTGCCAGCAGCCCCAGGACAGGGTTCGATGAGCAGTTCTTC. Translating gives CASSPRTGFDEQFF.

The gene calls are TRBV5-6 and TRBJ2-2, with 7 bases identical to TRBD2. The CDR3 is 14 amino acids. Germline lookup yields CDR1 SGHDT and CDR2 YYEEEE. V was pared by 5 bases and J by 6 bases, with 7 bases of the junction left unmatched. The CDR3 loop is CASSPGDYPGELFF. The CDR3 DNA is TGTGCCAGCAGTCCCGGGGACTACCCCGGGGAGCTGTTTTTT.

This clone was found once. The J gene is TRBJ1-2, the V gene TRBV20-1, with TRBD1 as a possible D gene (5 bases). The germline V gene encodes CDR1 DFQATT and CDR2 SNEGSKA (reference sequence). The CDR3 extends over 11 amino acids. Trimming removed 3 bases at V and 7 bases at J, with 9 bases between. The CDR3 DNA reads TGCAGTGCTAGCTTCAGGGCTGGCTACACCTTC. It is translated as CSASFRAGYTF.